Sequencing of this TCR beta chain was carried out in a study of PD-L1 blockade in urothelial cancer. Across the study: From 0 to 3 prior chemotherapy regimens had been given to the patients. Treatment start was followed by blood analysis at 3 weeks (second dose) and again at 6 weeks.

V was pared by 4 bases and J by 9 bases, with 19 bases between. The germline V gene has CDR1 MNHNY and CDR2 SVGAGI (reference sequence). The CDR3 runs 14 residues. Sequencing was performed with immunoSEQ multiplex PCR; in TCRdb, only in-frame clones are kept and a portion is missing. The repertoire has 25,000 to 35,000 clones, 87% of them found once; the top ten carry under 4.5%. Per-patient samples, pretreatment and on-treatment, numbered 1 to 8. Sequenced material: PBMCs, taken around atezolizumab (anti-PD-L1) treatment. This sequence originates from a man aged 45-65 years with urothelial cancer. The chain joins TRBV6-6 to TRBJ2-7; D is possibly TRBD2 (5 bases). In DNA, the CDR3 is TGTGCCAGCAGTTCGGGAATTCCGAAAAAGAGGCAGTACTTC. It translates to CASSSGIPKKRQYF.